One sample yielded the 28 T cell receptor beta chains listed below, sequenced in a study of technical replicates of blood from a handful of donors. Using immunoSEQ multiplex PCR, the repertoire was profiled, and TCRdb retains in-frame clones only, with some absent. Of 90,000 to 100,000 clones detected, around 95% appear once; the ten largest clones hold approximately 0.22%. The sequenced sample consisted of T cells isolated from PBMCs. These receptors all stem from a human donor in good health.

The genes are TRBV13 and TRBJ2-7; D possibly corresponds to TRBD1 (5 bases). Per the germline V gene, CDR1 is PRHDT and CDR2 is FYEKMQ (reference sequence). CDR3 size: 13 residues. The V end was cut by 3 bases, the J end by 2 bases, with 8 bases between. CDR3 DNA sequence: TGTGCCAGCAGCTTTTCCAGGGCCTACGAGCAGTACTTC. It encodes CASSFSRAYEQYF.

The rearrangement uses TRBV13 and TRBJ2-6; maybe TRBD1 (6 bases). Germline lookup yields CDR1 PRHDT and CDR2 FYEKMQ (reference sequence). Trimming removed 4 bases from V and 0 bases from J, with 19 bases in between. The CDR3 totals 19 residues. The CDR3 region is CASSSQTGKVASGANVLTF. CDR3 coding DNA: TGTGCCAGCAGCTCGCAGACAGGAAAGGTGGCCTCTGGGGCCAACGTCCTGACTTTC.

The chain couples TRBV5-6 to TRBJ2-2; TRBD1 agrees at 8 bases. Unmatched junction bases numbered 10, after V lost 4 bases and J lost 2 bases. CDR3 length: 17 amino acids. Germline V CDR1 and CDR2: SGHDT, YYEEEE. CDR3 amino acids: CASSRPGGAINTGELFF. CDR3 DNA sequence: TGTGCCAGCAGCCGGCCAGGGGGCGCGATAAACACCGGGGAGCTGTTTTTT.

This chain uses TRBV6-1 with TRBJ2-2; 8 bases match TRBD2. The germline CDR1 and CDR2 sequences are MNHNS and SASEGT. The junction had 4 bases not matched to a gene; V was cut back by 4 bases and J by 6 bases. The CDR3 covers 14 residues. The CDR3 is CASSAGREAGELFF. In DNA, the CDR3 is TGTGCCAGCAGTGCCGGGAGGGAGGCCGGGGAGCTGTTTTTT.

This sequence joins TRBV5-1 and TRBJ2-2; D gene ambiguous. The CDR3 sequence is 16 residues long. Germline-derived CDR1 and CDR2 are SGHRS and YFSETQ. V lost 0 bases and J 0 bases, leaving 9 bases between the germline ends. The CDR3: CASSLDSLTNTGELFF. CDR3 in DNA: TGCGCCAGCAGCTTGGACAGCCTTACGAACACCGGGGAGCTGTTTTTT.

The chain uses TRBV30 and TRBJ1-2; no reliable D call. Trimming took 0 bases from V and 7 from J, leaving 18 bases between them. Germline V gene sequence: CDR1 GTSNPN, CDR2 SVGIG (reference sequence). The CDR3 is 15 amino acids. CDR3 coding DNA: TGTGCCTGGAGTGTACCCACCGGACTGGGGAGTGGCTACACCTTC. This gives the protein CAWSVPTGLGSGYTF.

V is TRBV27 and J is TRBJ1-5; 7 bases map to TRBD1. This CDR3 comprises 14 residues. J lost 5 bases, V lost 6 bases, and 7 bases had no gene match. Germline V lookup: CDR1 MNHEY, CDR2 SMNVEV (reference sequence). CDR3 region: CASRQNRGDQPQHF. The CDR3 bases are TGTGCCAGCAGGCAAAACAGGGGAGATCAGCCCCAGCATTTT.

This clone was seen once. The rearrangement joins TRBV11-3 to TRBJ2-7; 9 bases map to TRBD2. The CDR3 is made up of 18 amino acids. Trimming removed 0 bases from V and 4 bases from J; junction bases left unmatched: 13. Germline lookup yields CDR1 SGHNT and CDR2 YENEEA. For the CDR3, the DNA is TGTGCCAGCAGCTTAGATGGGCCCACTAGCGGGTATTTTTACGAGCAGTACTTC. Translating it yields CASSLDGPTSGYFYEQYF.

The chain carries TRBV25-1 and TRBJ1-6, with D possibly TRBD1 on 5 matching bases. From germline, CDR1 is MGHDK and CDR2 SYGVNS. This CDR3 comprises 12 residues. V was clipped by 8 bases and J by 9 bases, with 11 bases between them. This CDR3 reads CASQNGGSPLHF. The CDR3 coding sequence is TGTGCCAGCCAGAACGGGGGTTCACCCCTCCACTTT. The complete variable domain, with remaining parts taken from reference TRBV25-1 and TRBJ1-6, reads EADIYQTPRYLVIGTGKKITLECSQTMGHDKMYWYQQDPGMELHLIHYSYGVNSTEKGDLSSESTVSRIRTEHFPLTLESARPSHTSQYLCASQNGGSPLHFGNGTRLTVT.

J is TRBJ1-2 and V is TRBV6-5; TRBD1 agrees at 8 bases. Germline V lookup: CDR1 MNHEY, CDR2 SVGAGI. The CDR3 contains 13 residues. Germline trimming cut 2 bases from V and 10 bases from J; bases unmatched to any gene: 6. CDR3 region: CASSYRDRRFYTF. CDR3 sequence (DNA): TGTGCCAGCAGTTACCGGGACAGGCGGTTCTACACCTTC.

The CDR3 loop reads CASNLSPHSREAFF. The CDR3 nucleotides are TGTGCCAGCAACCTAAGCCCTCATTCCAGGGAAGCTTTCTTT. This chain uses TRBV27 with TRBJ1-1; no firm D call. Germline CDR1 reads MNHEY; CDR2 reads SMNVEV (reference sequence). V lost 7 bases and J 8 bases, leaving 20 bases between the germline ends. The CDR3 has 14 residues.

The chain is built from TRBV10-1 and TRBJ2-3; D gene ambiguous. In germline, CDR1 is WNHNN, CDR2 SYGVQD (reference sequence). The CDR3 spans 14 residues. V lost 0 bases and J lost 8, with 12 bases in between. The CDR3 coding sequence is TGCGCCAGCAGTGAGTCCGGTGTCAGAGGTACGCAGTATTTT. Translation gives CASSESGVRGTQYF.

The V gene is TRBV19, the J gene TRBJ2-1; TRBD2 agrees at 12 bases. CDR1 and CDR2 from the germline V gene are LNHDA and SQIVND (reference sequence). Trimming removed 5 bases from V and 7 bases from J; junction bases left unmatched: 6. The CDR3 covers 15 residues. CDR3 residues: CASSPSGGAGNEQFF. The CDR3 coding sequence is TGTGCCAGTAGTCCTAGCGGGGGGGCGGGTAATGAGCAGTTCTTC.

The chain recombines TRBV5-1 with TRBJ2-5; 8 nucleotides align to TRBD1. The V gene end was trimmed by 3 bases and the J gene end by 2 bases; junction bases not matched to a gene: 6. The CDR3 spans 15 residues. The V gene's germline CDR1 is SGHRS and CDR2 YFSETQ. The CDR3 sequence: CASSSRNRGQETQYF. For the CDR3, the DNA is TGCGCCAGCAGCTCCCGGAACAGGGGGCAAGAGACCCAGTACTTC.

The chain combines TRBV6-5 with TRBJ2-5, with 8 bases aligning to TRBD2. With 2 bases clipped from V and 3 bases from J, the junction kept 5 bases outside the gene matches. CDR1 and CDR2 (germline): MNHEY, SVGAGI. This CDR3 has 15 residues. CDR3 protein: CASSYGTLAEETQYF. CDR3 nucleotides: TGTGCCAGCAGTTACGGGACACTAGCGGAAGAGACCCAGTACTTC.

V is TRBV7-6 and J is TRBJ2-1; D remains unclear. CDR1 and CDR2 (germline): SGHVS, FNYEAQ. V was shortened by 4 bases and J by 6 bases, with 10 bases between the two germline ends. The CDR3 is 13 residues long. The chain's CDR3 is CASSSEVGNEQFF. CDR3 nucleotide sequence: TGTGCCAGCAGCTCCGAAGTCGGCAATGAGCAGTTCTTC.

The V call is TRBV11-2, the J call TRBJ1-2; possibly TRBD1 for D (5 bases). The CDR3 loop spans 14 amino acids. V was shortened by 1 base and J by 1 base, with 7 bases between the two germline ends. From germline, CDR1 is SGHAT and CDR2 FQNNGV. In DNA, the CDR3 is TGTGCCAGCAGCTTAGGACAGTATAACTATGGCTACACCTTC. Protein: CASSLGQYNYGYTF. Together with reference TRBV11-2 and TRBJ1-2, the CDR3 gives the full variable domain: EAGVAQSPRYKIIEKRQSVAFWCNPISGHATLYWYQQILGQGPKLLIQFQNNGVVDDSQLPKDRFSAERLKGVDSTLKIQPAKLEDSAVYLCASSLGQYNYGYTFGSGTRLTVV.

This chain connects TRBV5-1 to TRBJ1-1, with 8 bases aligning to TRBD1. The CDR3 totals 15 residues. Germline values: CDR1 SGHRS, CDR2 YFSETQ. Unmatched junction bases numbered 6, after V lost 3 bases and J lost 2 bases. The CDR3: CASSSSTGANTEAFF. The DNA for the CDR3 is TGCGCCAGCAGCTCATCGACAGGGGCAAACACTGAAGCTTTCTTT.

The J gene is TRBJ2-7, the V gene TRBV30, with TRBD2 matching over 9 bases. Germline values: CDR1 GTSNPN, CDR2 SVGIG (reference sequence). The CDR3 length is 15 residues. V lost 0 bases to trimming and J lost 3 bases; unmatched junction nucleotides: 6. CDR3 protein: CAWSVLAGFNYEQYF. DNA of the CDR3: TGTGCCTGGAGTGTGCTAGCGGGGTTTAACTACGAGCAGTACTTC.

The chain has TRBV23-1 and TRBJ1-1; D not certain. TRBV23-1 is an ORF for which the function is uncertain. Trimming stripped 5 bases from V and 7 bases from J, with 8 bases between. There are 11 residues in the CDR3. The chain's CDR3 is CASSEEGEAFF. CDR3 DNA: TGCGCCAGCAGTGAGGAGGGTGAAGCTTTCTTT.

This rearrangement joins TRBV4-2 to TRBJ2-1, with 9 nucleotides matching TRBD1. The CDR3 length is 15 residues. Germline-derived CDR1 and CDR2 are LGHNA and YNFKEQ. V was clipped by 0 bases and J by 8 bases; unmatched bases: 5. The CDR3 DNA is TGTGCCAGCAGCCAAGAAAGGGACAGGGTTGATGAGCAGTTCTTC. As protein: CASSQERDRVDEQFF.

This chain joins TRBV4-1 and TRBJ2-6, with TRBD2 identical over 7 bases. The CDR3 covers 17 residues. V shed 4 bases and J 6 bases; nucleotides not matched to a gene: 12. Germline V lookup: CDR1 MGHRA, CDR2 YSYEKL. CDR3 in DNA: TGCGCCAGCAGCCCCTTGGGGAGGGTTAAGTCGGCCAACGTCCTGACTTTC. It specifies CASSPLGRVKSANVLTF.

This clone appeared once. J is TRBJ2-5 and V is TRBV9; 11 bases line up with TRBD1. The J segment lost 5 bases and the V segment lost 3 bases, leaving 12 bases of the junction unmatched. Per the germline V gene, CDR1 is SGDLS and CDR2 is YYNGEE. The CDR3 totals 17 residues. CDR3 sequence reads: CASSAHQDRGPGETQYF. CDR3 nucleotide sequence: TGTGCCAGCAGCGCTCACCAGGACAGGGGGCCCGGGGAGACCCAGTACTTC.

This chain connects TRBV7-9 to TRBJ2-7; D possibly corresponds to TRBD2 (6 bases). The CDR3 is 11 amino acids. The V gene's germline CDR1 is SEHNR and CDR2 FQNEAQ (reference sequence). The CDR3 protein is CAHEVGGEQYF. CDR3 nucleotides: TGTGCTCACGAGGTGGGGGGAGAGCAGTACTTC.

As to this clone: The junction differs from germline at one of its ends, possibly a read error. The V gene is TRBV15, the J gene TRBJ1-1; unclear D gene. CDR1 is LNHNV and CDR2 is YYDKDF in the germline V gene (reference sequence). This CDR3 region has 15 residues. CDR3 protein: CATSRWRGINTETFF. The CDR3 DNA follows: TGTGCCACCAGCAGATGGCGAGGAATTAACACTGAAACTTTCTTT.

This clone has only one observation. The chain joins TRBV25-1 to TRBJ1-6, with TRBD1 matching 7 bases. CDR1 is MGHDK and CDR2 is SYGVNS in the germline V gene. The CDR3 sequence is 15 residues long. The V and J ends lost 2 bases and 5 bases, in that order; junction bases with no gene match: 3. CDR3 nucleotides: TGTGCCAGCAGTGAAATAGACAGGGATAATTCACCCCTCCACTTT. Translation: CASSEIDRDNSPLHF. The entire variable domain, with the rest obtained from reference TRBV25-1 and TRBJ1-6, is as follows: EADIYQTPRYLVIGTGKKITLECSQTMGHDKMYWYQQDPGMELHLIHYSYGVNSTEKGDLSSESTVSRIRTEHFPLTLESARPSHTSQYLCASSEIDRDNSPLHFGNGTRLTVT.

The chain combines TRBV9 with TRBJ1-2, with D possibly TRBD1 on 5 matching bases. This CDR3 has 14 amino acids. Germline V gene lookup returns CDR1 SGDLS and CDR2 YYNGEE. Trimming took 1 base from V and 2 from J, leaving 9 bases between them. The CDR3 DNA reads as TGTGCCAGCAGCGTACCGGGACTGAACTATGGCTACACCTTC. Amino acids: CASSVPGLNYGYTF.

The chain recombines TRBV10-3 with TRBJ1-1; possibly TRBD1 for D (6 bases). CDR3 length: 15 amino acids. V was cut by 3 bases and J by 1 base, with 12 bases left in between. CDR1 is ENHRY, CDR2 SYGVKD, per germline. For the CDR3, the DNA is TGTGCCATCAGTGATTCCGGACAGCCGAACACTGAAGCTTTCTTT. It yields the protein CAISDSGQPNTEAFF.